These T cell receptor beta chains were read from a single sample in a study of identifying expanded T cells in peripheral blood. Libraries were prepared by immunoSEQ multiplex PCR; TCRdb keeps only in-frame clonotypes and omits some of them. The sample lists around 94,000 clones, around 88% occurring once. Sequenced: blood. The source is a person aged 18 to 75 in good health. Both conserved end residues are part of each CDR3.

CDR3 protein: CATSRLAGNTGELFF
V gene: TRBV15
J gene: TRBJ2-2

CDR3 protein: CSVDASSRGYGYTF
V gene: TRBV29-1
J gene: TRBJ1-2

CDR3 protein: CASSQEIGGAPNQPQHF
V gene: TRBV4-1
J gene: TRBJ1-5

CDR3 protein: CASSLEQTQNSPLHF
V gene: TRBV5-1
J gene: TRBJ1-6

CDR3 protein: CASSFWAYEQYF
V gene: TRBV7-9
J gene: TRBJ2-7

CDR3 protein: CASREVSTDTQYF
V gene: TRBV10-2
J gene: TRBJ2-3

CDR3 protein: CASSLIMDREQYF
V gene: TRBV7-9
J gene: TRBJ2-7

CDR3 protein: CASTISGITGELFF
V gene: TRBV2
J gene: TRBJ2-2

CDR3 protein: CASREVTNTGELFF
V gene: TRBV6-4
J gene: TRBJ2-2

CDR3 protein: CASSPDGLALQETQYF
V gene: TRBV28
J gene: TRBJ2-5

CDR3 protein: CASSSNRGAGTGELFF
V gene: TRBV7-8
J gene: TRBJ2-2

CDR3 protein: CASSVGRGSYNEQFF
V gene: TRBV9
J gene: TRBJ2-1

CDR3 protein: CAWMTGAGNTIYF
V gene: TRBV30
J gene: TRBJ1-3

CDR3 protein: CASSYTVASAPGELFF
V gene: TRBV7-3
J gene: TRBJ2-2

CDR3 protein: CASSLTAQGMGNEQFF
V gene: TRBV11-1
J gene: TRBJ2-1

CDR3 protein: CASSPYPDRVAGYTF
V gene: TRBV27
J gene: TRBJ1-2

CDR3 protein: CASSPRGDPEFF
V gene: TRBV18
J gene: TRBJ2-1

CDR3 protein: CASSQLGARGSLYGYTF
V gene: TRBV28
J gene: TRBJ1-2

CDR3 protein: CASSLHEDRASQPQHF
V gene: TRBV19
J gene: TRBJ1-5

CDR3 protein: CASSPPLATSYNEQFF
V gene: TRBV18
J gene: TRBJ2-1

CDR3 protein: CASTASGLGTQYF
V gene: TRBV7-2
J gene: TRBJ2-5

CDR3 protein: CATSRGDSIGQPQHF
V gene: TRBV15
J gene: TRBJ1-5

CDR3 protein: CASSRSPTNEKLFF
V gene: TRBV18
J gene: TRBJ1-4

CDR3 protein: CASSDPSSGGYTDTQYF
V gene: TRBV6-1
J gene: TRBJ2-3

CDR3 protein: CAWDRKNTGELFF
V gene: TRBV30
J gene: TRBJ2-2

CDR3 protein: CASPGPNNYGYTF
V gene: TRBV10-1
J gene: TRBJ1-2

CDR3 protein: CASSPTDRIEANYGYTF
V gene: TRBV7-9
J gene: TRBJ1-2

CDR3 protein: CASSFGKLGSNQPQHF
V gene: TRBV27
J gene: TRBJ1-5

CDR3 protein: CASSRTSGRSYNEQFF
V gene: TRBV11-3
J gene: TRBJ2-1

CDR3 protein: CASSEEGTGELFF
V gene: TRBV2
J gene: TRBJ2-2

CDR3 protein: CASRVSPSGTDTQYF
V gene: TRBV2
J gene: TRBJ2-3

CDR3 protein: CATSREEEQYF
V gene: TRBV15
J gene: TRBJ2-7

CDR3 protein: CASSLRGLAGGPTDTQYF
V gene: TRBV7-3
J gene: TRBJ2-3

CDR3 protein: CASSFYRDEPQHF
V gene: TRBV7-9
J gene: TRBJ1-5

CDR3 protein: CASSPTREHRAFF
V gene: TRBV18
J gene: TRBJ1-1

CDR3 protein: CASRLKQGDEQYF
V gene: TRBV6-5
J gene: TRBJ2-7

CDR3 protein: CASSPAARGQSGKETQYF
V gene: TRBV7-8
J gene: TRBJ2-5

CDR3 protein: CASRTGLSTGELFF
V gene: TRBV6-6
J gene: TRBJ2-2

CDR3 protein: CASSNRQGYEQYF
V gene: TRBV7-9
J gene: TRBJ2-7

CDR3 protein: CACLEGGPNTEAFF
V gene: TRBV30
J gene: TRBJ1-1

CDR3 protein: CASSRKQGSGNTIYF
V gene: TRBV5-6
J gene: TRBJ1-3

CDR3 protein: CASSLYSGGDYGYTF
V gene: TRBV7-2
J gene: TRBJ1-2